The T cell receptor beta chain described here comes from a study of cytomegalovirus exposure and HLA in healthy donors. Germline values: CDR1 MNHEY, CDR2 SMNVEV (reference sequence). With V trimmed by 7 bases and J by 6 bases, 13 bases remained unmatched. The CDR3 contains 16 residues. Assay: immunoSEQ multiplex PCR; the TCRdb copy retains only in-frame clones and omits some. The repertoire holds 85,000 to 90,000 clones, with 95% to 98% as singletons. This receptor was identified in a man between 18 and 35 years old in good health and CMV-seronegative. This rearrangement joins TRBV27 to TRBJ1-5; 9 bases are a match to TRBD1. The sample taken for sequencing was PBMCs. The CDR3 sequence is CASMGITGGFGQPQHF. DNA of the CDR3: TGTGCCAGCATGGGGATCACAGGGGGCTTCGGTCAGCCCCAGCATTTT.